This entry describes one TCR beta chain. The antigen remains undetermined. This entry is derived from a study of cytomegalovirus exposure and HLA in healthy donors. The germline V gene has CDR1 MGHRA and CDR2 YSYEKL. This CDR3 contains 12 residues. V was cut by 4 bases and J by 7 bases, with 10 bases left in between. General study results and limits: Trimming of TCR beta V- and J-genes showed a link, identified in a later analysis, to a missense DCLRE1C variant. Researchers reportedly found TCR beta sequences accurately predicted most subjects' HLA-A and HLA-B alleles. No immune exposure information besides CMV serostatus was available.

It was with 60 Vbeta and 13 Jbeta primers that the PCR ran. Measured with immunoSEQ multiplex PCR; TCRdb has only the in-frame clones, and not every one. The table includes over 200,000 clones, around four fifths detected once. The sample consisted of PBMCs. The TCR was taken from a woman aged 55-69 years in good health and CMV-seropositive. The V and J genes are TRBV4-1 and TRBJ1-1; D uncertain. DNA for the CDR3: TGCGCCAGCAGCCGGTCGGCAGGTGAAGCTTTCTTT. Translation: CASSRSAGEAFF.